The 26 T cell receptor beta chains below were found in one sample sequenced in a study of blood T cell repertoires in COVID-19 (TCRdb year 2020). The library was made by the immunoSEQ multiplex PCR assay. Here the immuneACCESS table is served through TCRdb, limited to in-frame sequences with V and J called. Missing clones are a known gap in these copies; in checked studies unresolved V genes cover under half, and the rest lacks a known reason. Recorded for this sample are nearly 95,000 clones; roughly 84% of them occurred a single time. Roughly 4.5% of the sample is held by the ten biggest clonotypes. The sequenced sample was peripheral blood. The receptors were gathered from an elderly woman with acute or convalescent COVID-19.

The V call is TRBV2, the J call TRBJ2-2; D may be TRBD2 (6 bases). In germline, CDR1 is SNHLY, CDR2 FYNNEI. The CDR3 is 18 amino acids. V lost 2 bases and J lost 7, with 23 bases in between. The CDR3 bases are TGTGCCAGCAGTGAAAGGTCCCGGATCCTAGCGAGGGGCGGGGAGCTGTTTTTT. Translated, it gives CASSERSRILARGGELFF.

J is TRBJ1-2 and V is TRBV30, with 12 positions matching TRBD1. CDR1 is GTSNPN and CDR2 is SVGIG in the germline V gene (reference sequence). This CDR3 comprises 16 residues. V shed 1 base and J 7 bases; nucleotides not matched to a gene: 10. The CDR3, as DNA: TGTGCCTGGAGTGAACCGGGACAGGGGGCATTTCCTGGCTACACCTTC. It translates to CAWSEPGQGAFPGYTF. Based on the CDR3 plus reference TRBV30 and TRBJ1-2, the full variable domain is SQTIHQWPATLVQPVGSPLSLECTVEGTSNPNLYWYRQAAGRGLQLLFYSVGIGQISSEVPQNLSASRPQDRQFILSSKKLLLSDSGFYLCAWSEPGQGAFPGYTFGSGTRLTVV.

This rearrangement joins TRBV29-1 to TRBJ1-5; 8 bases match TRBD1. CDR1 and CDR2 from the germline V gene are SQVTM and ANQGSEA. Losses at the gene ends were 4 bases for V and 7 bases for J; bases not matched to a gene: 6. This CDR3 has 13 amino acids. CDR3 residues: CSVGPGGGQPQHF. In DNA form, the CDR3 reads TGCAGCGTTGGGCCAGGGGGCGGGCAGCCCCAGCATTTT.

This clone was detected only a few times. The chain links TRBV4-3 to TRBJ2-1; a weak D match, TRBD1 (6 bases). The V end was cut by 5 bases, the J end by 0 bases, with 11 bases between. CDR1 and CDR2 (germline): LGHNA, YSLEER. The length of the CDR3 is 15 residues. CDR3 in amino acids: CASSGADSSYNEQFF. The CDR3 DNA reads TGCGCCAGCAGCGGCGCGGACAGCTCCTACAATGAGCAGTTCTTC.

The chain employs TRBV5-1 and TRBJ1-2; 7 positions match TRBD1. CDR1 and CDR2 (germline): SGHRS, YFSETQ. The CDR3 is 16 amino acids. V was clipped by 3 bases and J by 4 bases; unmatched bases: 12. CDR3 bases: TGCGCCAGCAGCTACGCATTGACAGGGCAGGGCTATGGCTACACCTTC. It encodes CASSYALTGQGYGYTF.

The chain couples TRBV6-1 to TRBJ1-3; D ambiguous. Germline-derived CDR1 and CDR2 are MNHNS and SASEGT. V was shortened by 3 bases and J by 0 bases, with 6 bases between the two germline ends. CDR3 size: 14 residues. The CDR3 nucleotides are TGTGCCAGCAGTGACGGGAGCTCTGGAAACACCATATATTTT. Protein product: CASSDGSSGNTIYF.

The V call is TRBV5-1, the J call TRBJ2-5, with D maybe TRBD2 (7 bases). Germline CDR1 SGHRS, CDR2 YFSETQ. V lost 2 bases and J lost 3, with 11 bases in between. The CDR3 loop spans 14 amino acids. The CDR3: CASSFSGGEETQYF. CDR3 in DNA: TGCGCCAGCAGCTTTTCGGGGGGCGAAGAGACCCAGTACTTC.

The rearrangement links TRBV7-6 to TRBJ2-5, with D unclear. Trimming cost V 1 base and J 2 bases, with 8 bases left between them. CDR1 and CDR2 (germline): SGHVS, FNYEAQ. CDR3 length: 14 amino acids. CDR3 protein: CASSLVSNQETQYF. The CDR3 DNA follows: TGTGCCAGCAGCTTAGTGTCCAATCAAGAGACCCAGTACTTC. Complete variable domain (other parts from reference TRBV7-6 and TRBJ2-5): GAGVSQSPRYKVTKRGQDVALRCDPISGHVSLYWYRQALGQGPEFLTYFNYEAQQDKSGLPNDRFSAERPEGSISTLTIQRTEQRDSAMYRCASSLVSNQETQYFGPGTRLLVL.

There are a few counts of this clone. The chain recombines TRBV19 with TRBJ1-2, with 10 bases fitting TRBD1. Losses at the gene ends were 1 base for V and 6 bases for J; bases not matched to a gene: 2. This CDR3 contains 14 residues. The V gene's germline CDR1 is LNHDA and CDR2 SQIVND (reference sequence). The CDR3 loop is CASSIGGQGNGYTF. CDR3 DNA: TGTGCCAGTAGTATAGGGGGACAGGGGAATGGCTACACCTTC.

Here the CDR3 DNA reads TGTGCCTCCCGACAGAGCCTAGCGGCGAACACCGGGGAGCTGTTTTTT. Protein: CASRQSLAANTGELFF. The rearrangement uses TRBV30 and TRBJ2-2; 7 nucleotides align to TRBD2. Germline-derived CDR1 and CDR2 are GTSNPN and SVGIG (reference sequence). The CDR3 totals 16 residues. After removal of 7 bases from V and 0 bases from J, the junction contained 11 bases not matched to a gene.

The V gene is TRBV3-1 (or the pseudogene TRBV3-2), the J gene TRBJ1-2; 9 bases match TRBD1. From germline, CDR1 is LGHDT and CDR2 YNNKEL (reference sequence). The CDR3 contains 17 residues. J was trimmed by 7 bases and V by 0 bases; bases with no gene match: 12. The CDR3 protein is CASSQELPDRGRGGYTF. The CDR3 DNA reads as TGTGCCAGCAGCCAAGAATTGCCGGACAGGGGAAGGGGTGGCTACACCTTC.

The CDR3 DNA sequence: TGTGCCAGCAGTGACCCTCCGGAGGTACTAGCCGGGACCCAGTACTTC. Translating gives CASSDPPEVLAGTQYF. The chain links TRBV6-1 to TRBJ2-5; D is perhaps TRBD2 (6 bases). The V end was cut by 3 bases, the J end by 7 bases, with 21 bases between. Germline assignment: CDR1 MNHNS and CDR2 SASEGT. This CDR3 spans 16 amino acids.

This clone was observed a single time. J is TRBJ2-5 and V is TRBV5-8; 8 bases are a match to TRBD1. Germline V gene lookup returns CDR1 SGHTS and CDR2 YDEGEE. The junction had 13 bases not matched to a gene; V was cut back by 1 base and J by 5 bases. This CDR3 comprises 17 residues. The CDR3: CASSLRAGGAKTETQYF. The CDR3 region has the DNA TGTGCCAGCAGCTTGAGGGCAGGGGGCGCTAAAACGGAGACCCAGTACTTC. Looking up the rest from reference TRBV5-8 and TRBJ2-5 gives the full variable domain: EAGVTQSPTHLIKTRGQQATLRCSPISGHTSVYWYQQALGLGLQFLLWYDEGEERNRGNFPPRFSGRQFPNYSSELNVNALELEDSALYLCASSLRAGGAKTETQYFGPGTRLLVL.

The chain is built from TRBV7-8 and TRBJ1-2; perhaps TRBD1 as D (5 bases). The germline CDR1 and CDR2 sequences are SGHVS and FQNEAQ. This CDR3 comprises 14 residues. Trimming left V 5 bases short and J 4 bases short, with 14 bases between. As DNA, the CDR3 is TGTGCCAGCAGCCTTCGGGGGGGGATCTATGGCTACACCTTC. Translating gives CASSLRGGIYGYTF.

The chain is built from TRBV12-3 or TRBV12-4 and TRBJ1-1, with D perhaps matching TRBD1 (6 bases). Deletions cut 6 bases from V and 11 bases from J, with 13 bases between. This CDR3 spans 11 amino acids. CDR3 DNA: TGTGCCAGCAGATCTACAGGGACGGCTTTCTTT. Protein product: CASRSTGTAFF.

The chain is built from TRBV10-3 and TRBJ1-1, with a tentative D call TRBD1 (5 bases). CDR3 length equals 16 residues. Germline CDR1 ENHRY, CDR2 SYGVKD. Deletions cut 4 bases from V and 1 base from J, with 16 bases between. CDR3 sequence (DNA): TGTGCCATCAGTGGAACCAGGGTGCCCGGGAACACTGAAGCTTTCTTT. Translation gives CAISGTRVPGNTEAFF.

CDR3 sequence reads: CASTRGGGGNTEAFF. CDR3 DNA sequence: TGTGCCAGCACCCGAGGAGGGGGCGGGAACACTGAAGCTTTCTTT. The V and J genes are TRBV2 and TRBJ1-1; TRBD1 agrees at 7 bases. Trimming took 7 bases from V and 1 from J; bases not matched to a gene: 9. The germline V gene has CDR1 SNHLY and CDR2 FYNNEI. This CDR3 is built from 15 residues.

This clone was detected once. The chain recombines TRBV16 with TRBJ2-6; tentatively, D is TRBD2 (7 bases). The CDR3 consists of 15 residues. V lost 4 bases to trimming and J lost 2 bases, with 9 bases between them. Germline V gives CDR1 KGHSY, CDR2 FQNENV. The CDR3 nucleotides are TGTGCCAGCAGCCTAGGGGGGGCTGGGGCCAACGTCCTGACTTTC. Protein sequence: CASSLGGAGANVLTF.

V gene TRBV18 combines with J gene TRBJ2-7; 10 bases agree with TRBD1. V lost 3 bases to trimming and J lost 4 bases; unmatched junction nucleotides: 6. CDR3 length: 15 residues. Per the germline V gene, CDR1 is KGHSH and CDR2 is LQKENI. The CDR3 DNA is TGTGCCAGCTCACCTCCGGGACAGGGGTATTACGAGCAGTACTTC. Translating it yields CASSPPGQGYYEQYF.

This chain connects TRBV5-1 to TRBJ2-7; 8 bases fit TRBD1. Per germline, CDR1 SGHRS and CDR2 YFSETQ. V dropped 4 bases and J dropped 2; count of bases not matched to a gene: 8. The CDR3 totals 15 residues. The CDR3 region is CASSGGTGVTYEQYF. DNA of the CDR3: TGCGCCAGCAGCGGGGGGACAGGCGTAACCTACGAGCAGTACTTC.

The genes are TRBV7-2 and TRBJ1-1, with 9 bases aligning to TRBD1. This CDR3 contains 18 residues. The trim removed 5 bases at V and 1 base at J, leaving 14 bases unmatched. Germline V lookup: CDR1 SGHTA, CDR2 FQGNSA. The CDR3 here is CASSHSRQGVLRNTEAFF. CDR3 nucleotides: TGTGCCAGCAGCCATTCCCGACAGGGGGTTTTACGGAACACTGAAGCTTTCTTT.

The gene calls are TRBV2 and TRBJ1-1, with D perhaps TRBD1 (5 bases). Trimming removed 7 bases from V and 0 bases from J, with 15 bases in between. Germline loops: CDR1 SNHLY, CDR2 FYNNEI. The CDR3 consists of 15 residues. The CDR3 loop reads CASTWGRGMNTEAFF. CDR3 DNA sequence: TGTGCCAGCACCTGGGGCCGGGGGATGAACACTGAAGCTTTCTTT. Full variable domain (outside the CDR3, taken from reference TRBV2 and TRBJ1-1): EPEVTQTPSHQVTQMGQEVILRCVPISNHLYFYWYRQILGQKVEFLVSFYNNEISEKSEIFDDQFSVERPDGSNFTLKIRSTKLEDSAMYFCASTWGRGMNTEAFFGQGTRLTVV.

The rearrangement links TRBV29-1 to TRBJ2-5; the match to TRBD1 covers 10 bases. V shed 5 bases, J shed 5 bases, and the junction held 17 bases outside the gene matches. Germline values: CDR1 SQVTM, CDR2 ANQGSEA. This CDR3 has 17 residues. This CDR3 reads CSVFNPGQGWSGETQYF. CDR3 DNA: TGCAGCGTTTTCAACCCGGGACAGGGGTGGTCAGGGGAGACCCAGTACTTC.

This chain joins TRBV5-1 and TRBJ2-2; 8 bases line up with TRBD1. J lost 6 bases, V lost 3 bases, and 1 base had no gene match. This CDR3 is built from 13 residues. Germline V lookup: CDR1 SGHRS, CDR2 YFSETQ. In DNA form, the CDR3 reads TGCGCCAGCAGCTGGACAGGGCCCGGGGAGCTGTTTTTT. It yields the protein CASSWTGPGELFF.

This sequence joins TRBV7-9 and TRBJ2-1; 8 bases align to TRBD2. CDR1 is SEHNR and CDR2 is FQNEAQ in the germline V gene (reference sequence). V gave up 6 bases and J gave up 3 bases; unmatched junction bases: 10. There are 16 residues in the CDR3. The CDR3 region has the DNA TGTGCCAGCAGAACCCGTAGCGGGGACCTCTACAATGAGCAGTTCTTC. Encoded protein: CASRTRSGDLYNEQFF.

The genes are TRBV5-8 and TRBJ1-4; D is unclear. V gave up 0 bases and J gave up 4 bases, with 7 bases separating them. Germline-derived CDR1 and CDR2 are SGHTS and YDEGEE. The CDR3 is 14 amino acids. The CDR3 loop reads CASSLELNNEKLFF. CDR3 DNA sequence: TGTGCCAGCAGCTTGGAACTGAATAATGAAAAACTGTTTTTT.